Listed below are T cell receptor beta chains from one sample, sequenced in a study of T cells after yellow fever vaccination. TCRdb re-called the 5' RACE reads with MiXCR, one entry per CDR3 protein. This sample carries 320,000 or so distinct CDR3 sequences, roughly 8.6% of them seen once, and the ten largest clones take approximately 15%. This specimen was PBMCs, taken roughly 47 days after the first yellow fever vaccination. The receptor set was obtained from a young man who received the YFV17D yellow fever vaccine. Both conserved end residues are part of each CDR3. Each record gives: J gene, V gene, clone size, D gene, CDR3 length, CDR3 protein, CDR3 DNA. A D gene is named only where the DNA matches it firmly. Rows give clone size only sometimes, using once, few, many, or a class for an expanded clone.

>TRBJ2-5|TRBV6-5|few|TRBD2|18
CASSYSMPSGGLQETQYF
TGTGCCAGCAGTTACTCGATGCCTAGCGGGGGATTACAAGAGACCCAGTACTTC
>TRBJ1-1|TRBV18|few|TRBD1|15
CASSPSGTGGMSAFF
TGTGCCAGCTCACCATCGGGGACAGGGGGCATGTCGGCTTTCTTT
>TRBJ1-1|TRBV18|few|TRBD1|16
CASSPRTGKPSTEAFF
TGTGCCAGCTCACCTCGGACAGGGAAGCCCTCCACTGAAGCTTTCTTT
>TRBJ1-1|TRBV16|many|.|14
CASINDHLNTEAFF
TGTGCCAGCATCAATGACCATCTGAACACTGAAGCTTTCTTT
>TRBJ2-3|TRBV18|many|TRBD2|14
CASSPAGDTDTQYF
TGTGCCAGCTCACCAGCGGGGGACACAGATACGCAGTATTTT
>TRBJ2-7|TRBV6-5|.|.|14
CASSYSRRLYEQYF
TGTGCCAGCAGTTACTCCCGGCGCCTGTACGAGCAGTACTTC
>TRBJ1-1|TRBV29-1|few|.|14
CSVGEGLDGTEAFF
TGCAGCGTTGGGGAAGGGTTGGATGGGACTGAAGCTTTCTTT
>TRBJ2-7|TRBV4-1|few|TRBD2|17
CASSQGTSIMEGYEQYF
TGCGCCAGCAGCCAAGGGACTAGCATAATGGAGGGCTACGAGCAGTACTTC
>TRBJ2-3|TRBV7-7|.|TRBD1|18
CASSPGSVGGYSTDTQYF
TGTGCTAGCAGCCCAGGTTCGGTAGGGGGCTACAGCACAGATACGCAGTATTTT
>TRBJ2-1|TRBV20-1|few|.|16
CSALGAATSGFNEQFF
TGCAGTGCTCTAGGGGCCGCAACGAGCGGGTTTAATGAGCAGTTCTTC
>TRBJ2-3|TRBV7-3|.|TRBD1|14
CASSLTGGQDTQYF
TGTGCCAGCAGCTTGACAGGGGGCCAAGATACGCAGTATTTT
>TRBJ2-5|TRBV29-1|many|TRBD2|14
CSVEDPLAVITQYF
TGCAGCGTTGAAGACCCCCTAGCGGTTATAACCCAGTACTTC
>TRBJ2-7|TRBV6-2/TRBV6-3|.|.|14
CASSRRTVSYEQYF
TGTGCCAGCAGTCGCCGGACGGTCTCCTACGAGCAGTACTTC
>TRBJ1-5|TRBV20-1|.|.|14
CSAPNPRAYQPQHF
TGCAGTGCCCCCAATCCCAGGGCTTACCAGCCCCAGCATTTT
>TRBJ2-5|TRBV7-9|.|.|16
CASSLAPLSGRETQYF
TGTGCCAGCAGCTTAGCGCCCCTGAGCGGACGAGAGACCCAGTACTTC
>TRBJ1-3|TRBV5-1|few|TRBD1|17
CASSLALGRGPGNTIYF
TGCGCCAGCAGCTTGGCTTTAGGCAGGGGGCCAGGAAACACCATATATTTT
>TRBJ1-1|TRBV7-2|.|.|12
CASSLSLSTVFF
TGTGCCAGCAGCTTATCCCTTTCTACAGTTTTCTTT
>TRBJ2-3|TRBV7-9|.|.|16
CASSFPAGAITDTQYF
TGTGCCAGCAGCTTCCCGGCGGGGGCTATCACAGATACGCAGTATTTT
>TRBJ2-6|TRBV6-1|.|.|14
CASSGLAGANVLTF
TGTGCCAGCAGTGGACTAGCTGGGGCCAACGTCCTGACTTTC
>TRBJ2-3|TRBV7-2|few|.|15
CASSPGLLSTDTQYF
TGTGCCAGCAGCCCGGGACTTCTTAGCACAGATACGCAGTATTTT
>TRBJ1-4|TRBV3-1|.|.|17
CASSQSRVGATNEKLFF
TGTGCCAGCAGCCAGTCTAGGGTTGGAGCAACTAATGAAAAACTGTTTTTT
>TRBJ2-1|TRBV5-1|many|TRBD2|15
CASSLASGSYNEQFF
TGCGCCAGCAGCTTGGCTAGCGGCTCCTACAATGAGCAGTTCTTC
>TRBJ1-1|TRBV5-1|.|.|15
CASSLAGNWGVEAFF
TGCGCCAGCAGCTTGGCCGGGAATTGGGGAGTGGAAGCTTTCTTT
>TRBJ2-3|TRBV12-3/TRBV12-4|many|.|17
CASSPKGGTALTDTQYF
TGTGCCAGCAGTCCAAAGGGGGGGACAGCCCTCACAGATACGCAGTATTTT
>TRBJ1-6|TRBV29-1|.|.|13
CSARTQLNSPLHF
TGCAGCGCCCGGACACAACTAAATTCACCCCTCCACTTT
>TRBJ1-3|TRBV11-2|few|.|16
CASSSLSGASGNTIYF
TGTGCCAGCAGCTCTCTCTCAGGGGCTTCTGGAAACACCATATATTTT
>TRBJ2-7|TRBV5-1|few|TRBD1|18
CASSLATFGTGLAYEQYF
TGCGCCAGCAGCTTGGCCACATTCGGGACAGGGCTGGCCTACGAGCAGTACTTC
>TRBJ2-5|TRBV6-5|.|TRBD2|16
CASSYLASGGAETQYF
TGTGCCAGCAGTTACTTGGCTAGCGGGGGGGCCGAGACCCAGTACTTC
>TRBJ1-2|TRBV7-8|few|TRBD1|14
CASSSGQGVDGYTF
TGTGCCAGCAGCTCCGGACAGGGAGTGGACGGCTACACCTTC
>TRBJ2-3|TRBV24-1|few|TRBD1|15
CATSDHRGLTDTQYF
TGTGCCACCAGTGATCACAGGGGCCTCACAGATACGCAGTATTTT
>TRBJ2-1|TRBV4-3|many|TRBD2|15
CASSQPSGGVNEQFF
TGCGCCAGCAGCCAACCTAGCGGGGGGGTAAATGAGCAGTTCTTC
>TRBJ2-5|TRBV12-3/TRBV12-4|few|.|13
CASSRSRGETQYF
TGTGCCAGCAGCCGGTCGCGGGGAGAGACCCAGTACTTC
>TRBJ2-4|TRBV5-1|.|.|15
CASSVGGTSKNIQYF
TGCGCCAGCAGTGTGGGGGGCACGTCCAAAAACATTCAGTACTTC
>TRBJ2-5|TRBV7-2|few|.|11
CASMGLGTQYF
TGTGCCAGCATGGGTCTGGGGACCCAGTACTTC
>TRBJ2-1|TRBV3-1|few|.|15
CASSQMRGPYNEQFF
TGTGCCAGCAGCCAAATGCGGGGGCCCTACAATGAGCAGTTCTTC
>TRBJ2-1|TRBV29-1|many|TRBD2|16
CSARTSGRSSYNEQFF
TGCAGCGCCCGGACTAGCGGGAGGAGCTCCTACAATGAGCAGTTCTTC
>TRBJ2-2|TRBV27|few|.|15
CASRGGQTNTGELFF
TGTGCCAGCAGGGGGGGACAGACGAACACCGGGGAGCTGTTTTTT
>TRBJ2-7|TRBV19|few|TRBD1|15
CASSPRDGTVYEQYF
TGTGCCAGTTCCCCTCGAGATGGGACAGTCTACGAGCAGTACTTC
>TRBJ2-7|TRBV7-8|few|.|16
CASSLEKNRRSYEQYF
TGTGCCAGCAGCTTAGAAAAGAACCGAAGATCCTACGAGCAGTACTTC
>TRBJ2-3|TRBV20-1|few|.|13
CSARGQPTDTQYF
TGCAGTGCTAGAGGTCAGCCCACAGATACGCAGTATTTT
>TRBJ1-1|TRBV25-1|.|.|16
CASSEYNGGTYTEAFF
TGTGCCAGCAGTGAATACAACGGAGGGACATACACTGAAGCTTTCTTT
>TRBJ1-1|TRBV29-1|few|.|14
CSVVKVDQNTEAFF
TGCAGCGTTGTCAAGGTTGATCAGAACACTGAAGCTTTCTTT
>TRBJ1-1|TRBV12-3/TRBV12-4|many|.|14
CASSRILGNVEAFF
TGTGCCAGCAGCCGCATCCTGGGTAATGTGGAAGCTTTCTTT
>TRBJ1-2|TRBV9|few|TRBD1|13
CASSVRQGYGYTF
TGTGCCAGCAGCGTGCGACAGGGGTATGGCTACACCTTC
>TRBJ1-2|TRBV20-1|.|TRBD1|16
CSARDSGTGGGDGYTF
TGCAGTGCTAGAGATTCGGGGACAGGGGGAGGCGATGGCTACACCTTC
>TRBJ1-2|TRBV20-1|few|.|14
CSGSDGSRNYGYTF
TGCAGTGGCTCAGACGGAAGTAGAAACTATGGCTACACCTTC
>TRBJ2-3|TRBV5-1|.|.|14
CASSLARPADTQYF
TGCGCCAGCAGCTTGGCTAGGCCGGCAGATACGCAGTATTTT